The present T cell receptor (beta chain) was sequenced within a study of technical replicates of blood from several donors. Produced via immunoSEQ multiplex PCR; TCRdb's table is partial and in-frame only. The sample records roughly 40,000 clones, 96% being singletons. CDR3 length: 14 residues. Germline V CDR1 and CDR2: MGHRA, YSYEKL. V dropped 4 bases and J dropped 5 bases, with 14 bases sitting between them. Material for sequencing was T cells isolated from PBMCs. This sequence joins TRBV4-1 and TRBJ1-1, with a possible D match to TRBD1 (5 bases). The TCR was taken from a human donor in good health. The CDR3, as DNA: TGCGCCAGCAGCCCCTCGCGGAAGGGGACTGAAGCTTTCTTT. It yields the protein CASSPSRKGTEAFF.